This TCR beta chain emerged from a study of blood T cell repertoires in COVID-19. Overall study: Researchers got acute and convalescent COVID-19 samples from the United States, Italy and Spain. Sources were T cells, B-cell-depleted T cells, or PBMCs; the material itself was cDNA or gDNA.

This clone has just a few counts. Enrolled during active infection, Seattle patients were then followed longitudinally. In the authors' methods: Amplification with reference gene primers provided the estimates of nucleated cell counts. Assay used: immunoSEQ multiplex PCR; TCRdb lists only in-frame clones, some missing. V and J calls and clone size are as listed in that table; D and trimming were resolved from the DNA. The table has over 75,000 clones, about 91% seen once. With 4 bases removed from V and 4 bases from J, the gap between germline ends came to 11 bases. The CDR3 totals 15 residues. The germline V gene has CDR1 MNHNY and CDR2 SVGAGI (reference sequence).

The sequence was obtained from a man in his fifties or sixties with COVID-19, enrolled during active disease. Sequences were obtained from peripheral blood. The chain couples TRBV6-6 to TRBJ1-6; D remains ambiguous. CDR3 nucleotide sequence: TGTGCCAGCAGTTTATCCGCGACTTATAATTCACCCCTCCACTTT. This gives the protein CASSLSATYNSPLHF.